The present TCR beta chain was sequenced within a study of graft-versus-host responses after intestinal transplantation (dated by TCRdb to about 2021). Turning to the overall study: The transplants that recipients got were multivisceral, liver-intestinal, or isolated intestinal. Every recipient was given anti-thymocyte globulin induction, followed by around three years of maintenance tacrolimus and steroids. After intestinal transplantation, graft-versus-host and host-versus-graft alloreactive T cell clones were followed in the graft, circulation and bone marrow using bulk TCR-beta CDR3 sequencing. Alloreactive clones were identified by sequencing pre-transplant mixed lymphocyte reaction products and comparing these products with unstimulated pre-transplant donor and recipient T cells. Of the roughly 24 intestinal transplant recipients enrolled in the cohort, one of whom was a retransplant, 3 patients without pretransplant specimens were excluded. A peak of at least 4% donor T cells among recipient peripheral blood mononuclear cells was the definition used for donor T cell macrochimerism. Samples from a few later patients were sequenced in-house on an Illumina MiSeq with MiXCR processing rather than by the commercial service. Overall results and qualifications from the work: High GvH to HvG T cell clonal ratios were observed in the allografts of patients with donor T cell macrochimerism. The relatively low number and heterogeneity of intestinal transplant patients limited the conclusions. GvH clones were detected in recipient bone marrow, and some of these GvH clones were observed earlier in ileal mucosa or blood, consistent with an intestinal mucosal origin. Peak levels of circulating GvH clones were associated with declines in HvG clones early after transplant.

Interpreted using the paper, the time point label stands for: cells obtained before transplantation from donor or recipient. CD3+CD4+ and CD3+CD8+ populations were FACS-sorted from unstimulated pre-transplant donor and recipient cells taken from spleen or lymph nodes. This clone occurred a few times. Its antigen remains undetermined. No base qualities exist here, and no much larger clone lies one base off it. Libraries were constructed by the immunoSEQ multiplex PCR assay. In most patients, genomic DNA was isolated using the Qiagen DNeasy Blood and Tissue Kit and sent frozen to Adaptive Biotechnologies for TCR sequencing. High-throughput TCR-beta CDR3 sequencing of genomic DNA from most patients was performed by Adaptive Biotechnologies. Concerning the study's data processing: TCR sequencing data were retrieved from Adaptive's ImmunoSEQ software for around 20 patients, whereas a few other patients were processed with MiXCR and VDJtools. To correct CD4 versus CD8 sorting errors, any sequence found in both subsets at a frequency ratio below 5:1 was removed. Because the origin of CDR3 nucleotide sequences shared between donor and recipient could not be assigned, those sequences were removed. At least 2-fold expansion over unstimulated cells and a minimum CFSE-low frequency of 0.002% (template counts) or 0.001% (read counts) were required for clones to be classified as alloreactive. Clones were considered mappable if detected in sequenced pre-transplant spleen, lymph node, or MLR CFSE-low populations of the donor or recipient. The cumulative frequency of alloreactive clones was calculated as a percentage of all sequences, weighted by copy number. What TCRdb holds here is the immuneACCESS table cut down to in-frame rearrangements. Part of the clones is not present; checked against another copy, under half of the missing clones reflect an unresolved V gene, and the others are unexplained. The V and J calls and clone size come from that table; D and trimming were worked out from the DNA. Here the sample has about 130,000 clones; nearly 95% occur a single time. 0.19% of the sample belongs to the ten largest clones.

Including the terminal cysteine and phenylalanine, the CDR3 comprises 16 residues. The read is trimmed to its CDR3 DNA, 48 bases read in frame from base 1. Trimming leaves V shorter by 4 bases and J shorter by 7 bases, with the junction holding 8 bases beyond the gene matches. CDR1 and CDR2 are read off the germline V gene (reference sequence) as MNHEY and SMNVEV. Sample: unstimulated CD4+ T cells sorted from spleen or lymph node cells, taken before intestinal transplant. The V gene is TRBV27 and the J gene is TRBJ2-1; 12 bases in the middle match TRBD2. This receptor was obtained from a human donor who received an intestinal transplant. DNA sequence: TGTGCCAGCAGTTCTCTGACTAGCGGGAGTTGGAATGAGCAGTTCTTC. This gives the protein CASSSLTSGSWNEQFF.